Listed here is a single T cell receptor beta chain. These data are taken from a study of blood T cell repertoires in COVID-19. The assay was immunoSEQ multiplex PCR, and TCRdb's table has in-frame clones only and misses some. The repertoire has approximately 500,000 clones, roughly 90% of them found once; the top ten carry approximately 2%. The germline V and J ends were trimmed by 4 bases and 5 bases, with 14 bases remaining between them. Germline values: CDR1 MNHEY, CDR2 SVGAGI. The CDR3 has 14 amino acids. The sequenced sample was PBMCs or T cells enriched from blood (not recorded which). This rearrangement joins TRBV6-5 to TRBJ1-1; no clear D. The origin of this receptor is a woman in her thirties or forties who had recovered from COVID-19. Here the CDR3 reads CASSSLGGLTEAFF. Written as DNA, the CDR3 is TGTGCCAGCAGTTCTTTGGGTGGGCTAACTGAAGCTTTCTTT.